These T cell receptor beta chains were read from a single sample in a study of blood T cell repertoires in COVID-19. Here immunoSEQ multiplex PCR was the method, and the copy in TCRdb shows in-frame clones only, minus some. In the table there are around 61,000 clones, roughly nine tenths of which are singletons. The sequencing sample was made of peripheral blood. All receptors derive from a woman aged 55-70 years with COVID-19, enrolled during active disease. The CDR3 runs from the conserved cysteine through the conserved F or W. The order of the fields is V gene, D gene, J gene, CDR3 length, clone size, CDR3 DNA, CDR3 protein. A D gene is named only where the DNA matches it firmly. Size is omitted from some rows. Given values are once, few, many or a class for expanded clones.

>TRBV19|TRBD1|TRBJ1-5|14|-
TGTGCCAGTAGCTTGGGACAGGGATATCAGCCCCAGCATTTT
CASSLGQGYQPQHF
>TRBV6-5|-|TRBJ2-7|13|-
TGTGCCAGTTCTTCTGGGGGGTCCTACGAGCAGTACTTC
CASSSGGSYEQYF
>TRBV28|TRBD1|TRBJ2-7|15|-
TGTGCCAGCAACCTTCCGGGACAGGGGATCTACGAGCAGTACTTC
CASNLPGQGIYEQYF
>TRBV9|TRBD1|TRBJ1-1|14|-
TGTGCCAGCAGCCAAGGGGGCCTGAACACTGAAGCTTTCTTT
CASSQGGLNTEAFF
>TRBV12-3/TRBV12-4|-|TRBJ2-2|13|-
TGTGCCAGCAGTTTTCTCAGGACCGGGGAGCTGTTTTTT
CASSFLRTGELFF
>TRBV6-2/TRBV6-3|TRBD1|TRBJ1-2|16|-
TGTGCCAGCAGTCCAGCCGGGACAGATTCTTTCTATGGCTACACCTTC
CASSPAGTDSFYGYTF
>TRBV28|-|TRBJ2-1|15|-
TGTGCCAGCAGTTTGGCGGGTAATGGCTACAATGAGCAGTTCTTC
CASSLAGNGYNEQFF
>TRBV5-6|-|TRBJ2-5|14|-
TGTGCCAGCAGCTTGGCCGGACAGCAAGAGACCCAGTACTTC
CASSLAGQQETQYF
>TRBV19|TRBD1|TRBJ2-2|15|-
TGTGCCAGTAGTCCCGCCAGGGGGCTCACCGGGGAGCTGTTTTTT
CASSPARGLTGELFF
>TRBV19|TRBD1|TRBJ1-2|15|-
TGTGCCAGTAGCGTAGGGGACAGAGCTAACTATGGCTACACCTTC
CASSVGDRANYGYTF
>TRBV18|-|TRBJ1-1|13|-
TGTGCCAGCTCACGCCCAGTGAACACTGAAGCTTTCTTT
CASSRPVNTEAFF
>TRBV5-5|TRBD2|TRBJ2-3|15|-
TGTGCCAGCAGCTTATGGACTAGCGGGACAGATACGCAGTATTTT
CASSLWTSGTDTQYF
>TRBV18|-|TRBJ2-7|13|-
TGTGCCAGCTCACTGAACAGGGACCACGAGCAGTACTTC
CASSLNRDHEQYF
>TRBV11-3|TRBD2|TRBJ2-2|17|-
TGTGCCAGCGGAGAGAGACTAGCGGCCGCGAACACCGGGGAGCTGTTTTTT
CASGERLAAANTGELFF
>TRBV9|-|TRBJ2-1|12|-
TGTGCCAGCAGCGTCAGCGGGAATGAGCAGTTCTTC
CASSVSGNEQFF
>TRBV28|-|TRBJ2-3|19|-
TGTGCCAGCAGAAAAGGACAGGGGGCTAGCGGGAGAAGCACAGATACGCAGTATTTT
CASRKGQGASGRSTDTQYF
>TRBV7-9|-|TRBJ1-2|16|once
TGTGCCAGCAGCTTAGGACAGAGAGTTCCGGACTATGGCTACACCTTC
CASSLGQRVPDYGYTF
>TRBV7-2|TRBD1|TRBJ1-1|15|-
TGTGCCAGCAGCTTAGCGACAGGGATGAACACTGAAGCTTTCTTT
CASSLATGMNTEAFF
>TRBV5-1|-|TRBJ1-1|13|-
TGCGCCAGCAGCTTGTACACCTACACTGAAGCTTTCTTT
CASSLYTYTEAFF
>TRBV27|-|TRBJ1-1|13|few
TGTGCCAGCAGGCACAATTTGGCCACTGAAGCTTTCTTT
CASRHNLATEAFF
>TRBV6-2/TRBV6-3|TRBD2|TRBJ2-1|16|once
TGTGCCAGCAGCTCCCTCGGGGGGGCGGGTTCCAATGAGCAGTTCTTC
CASSSLGGAGSNEQFF
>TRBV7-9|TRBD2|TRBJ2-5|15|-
TGTGCCAGCAGCCAATACGGCGGGGGGCCGGAGACCCAGTACTTC
CASSQYGGGPETQYF
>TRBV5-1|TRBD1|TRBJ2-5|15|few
TGCGCCAGCAGCCCGGGACAGGGGGGCACAGAGACCCAGTACTTC
CASSPGQGGTETQYF
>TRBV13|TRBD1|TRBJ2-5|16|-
TGTGCCAGCAGCTCCCGACAGGGGAGCACAGGGGTGACCCAGTACTTC
CASSSRQGSTGVTQYF
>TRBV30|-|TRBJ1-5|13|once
TGTGCCTGGAGCTCTAGCGGGCGGCAGCCCCAGCATTTT
CAWSSSGRQPQHF